These 19 T cell receptor beta chains share one sample of origin, sequenced in a study of cytomegalovirus exposure and HLA in healthy donors. Both 60 Vbeta primers and 13 Jbeta primers went into the PCR. This table comes from immunoSEQ multiplex PCR, and its TCRdb copy is limited to in-frame clones, with some not included. The profile shows 150,000 to 200,000 clones, roughly 85% of them singletons. Sequencing used PBMCs. The source of these receptors is a man younger than 30 in good health and CMV-seropositive.

This clone was seen only once. The rearrangement joins TRBV5-1 to TRBJ1-6; D is perhaps TRBD1 (6 bases). There are 17 residues in the CDR3. Per germline, CDR1 SGHRS and CDR2 YFSETQ. The V end lost 5 bases, the J end lost 2 bases, and 17 bases lay between the germline ends. The CDR3 region is CASSTGTIGAYNSPLHF. In DNA form, the CDR3 reads TGCGCCAGCAGTACGGGGACAATCGGTGCCTATAATTCACCCCTCCACTTT.

The chain combines TRBV13 with TRBJ1-1, with TRBD1 identical over 9 bases. There are 12 residues in the CDR3. Germline-derived CDR1 and CDR2 are PRHDT and FYEKMQ (reference sequence). With 11 bases clipped from V and 3 bases from J, the junction kept 4 bases outside the gene matches. The CDR3 DNA follows: TGTGCCTCCGGGACAGGGTACACTGAAGCTTTCTTT. This encodes CASGTGYTEAFF. The full variable domain, completed using reference TRBV13 and TRBJ1-1, is AAGVIQSPRHLIKEKRETATLKCYPIPRHDTVYWYQQGPGQDPQFLISFYEKMQSDKGSIPDRFSAQQFSDYHSELNMSSLELGDSALYFCASGTGYTEAFFGQGTRLTVV.

This clone appeared a single time. V usage is TRBV18 and J usage is TRBJ1-3; unclear D gene. CDR1 KGHSH and CDR2 LQKENI come from the germline V gene. V was pared by 4 bases and J by 4 bases, with 17 bases between. There are 16 residues in the CDR3. The CDR3 DNA reads TGTGCCAGCTCACAGAACCAGGTAGTTGGCGGAAACACCATATATTTT. The encoded protein is CASSQNQVVGGNTIYF.

This chain connects TRBV2 to TRBJ2-1; 7 bases align to TRBD1. V shed 5 bases, J shed 3 bases, and the junction held 1 base outside the gene matches. Germline V gene data show CDR1 as SNHLY and CDR2 as FYNNEI. This CDR3 has 13 residues. CDR3 bases: TGTGCCAGCAGTCGGGACAGCTACAATGAGCAGTTCTTC. Its protein product is CASSRDSYNEQFF.

The chain's CDR3 is CASSLGSPAKTFTDTQYF. The CDR3 bases are TGCGCCAGCAGCTTGGGGTCGCCAGCGAAAACTTTCACAGATACGCAGTATTTT. The gene calls are TRBV5-1 and TRBJ2-3; D is ambiguous. The CDR3 contains 18 residues. V lost 0 bases to trimming and J lost 2 bases, with 19 bases between them. Germline lookup yields CDR1 SGHRS and CDR2 YFSETQ.

The chain carries TRBV9 and TRBJ2-5; tentative D call: TRBD2 (5 bases). CDR1 SGDLS and CDR2 YYNGEE come from the germline V gene. V gave up 3 bases and J gave up 0 bases, with 18 bases separating them. The CDR3 loop spans 17 amino acids. The CDR3 here is CASSGWGVRTDQETQYF. In DNA form, the CDR3 reads TGTGCCAGCAGCGGCTGGGGAGTTAGAACGGACCAAGAGACCCAGTACTTC.

This clone was detected only once. The genes are TRBV7-9 and TRBJ2-6, with TRBD2 as a possible D gene (6 bases). Germline V lookup: CDR1 SEHNR, CDR2 FQNEAQ (reference sequence). The CDR3 is 17 residues long. Trimming left V 8 bases short and J 1 base short, with 18 bases between. The CDR3 bases are TGTGCCAGCTCACCCCCGGGGGTTCAATCTGGGGCCAACGTCCTGACTTTC. It is translated as CASSPPGVQSGANVLTF.

The chain is built from TRBV27 and TRBJ2-3; 8 nucleotides line up with TRBD1. J lost 2 bases, V lost 8 bases, and 9 bases had no gene match. CDR1 is MNHEY and CDR2 is SMNVEV in the germline V gene (reference sequence). The CDR3 loop spans 15 amino acids. In nucleotides, the CDR3 is TGTGCCAGCGAAGACAGGGGTCTCGCCACAGATACGCAGTATTTT. Its translation is CASEDRGLATDTQYF.

This chain links TRBV6-1 with TRBJ1-1; no firm D call. Germline values: CDR1 MNHNS, CDR2 SASEGT. This CDR3 spans 10 amino acids. V lost 10 bases to trimming and J lost 5 bases, with 8 bases between them. The CDR3 sequence: CATMTTEAFF. The CDR3 DNA reads TGTGCCACCATGACAACTGAAGCTTTCTTT.

The rearrangement uses TRBV12-5 and TRBJ1-2; D possibly corresponds to TRBD1 (5 bases). Germline CDR1 is LGHNT and CDR2 is FRNRAP. The CDR3 has 16 amino acids. V gave up 2 bases and J gave up 2 bases, with 15 bases separating them. CDR3 in amino acids: CASGLTTPGGNYGYTF. DNA of the CDR3: TGTGCTAGTGGTTTGACGACCCCCGGGGGGAACTATGGCTACACCTTC.

V gene TRBV28 combines with J gene TRBJ1-4, with D tentatively TRBD1 (6 bases). The CDR3 length is 15 residues. The ends were cut back, 3 bases at V and 8 bases at J, with 16 bases in the middle. From germline, CDR1 is MDHEN and CDR2 SYDVKM. CDR3 protein: CASSFSTGSVEKLFF. The DNA for the CDR3 is TGTGCCAGCAGTTTCTCAACAGGGTCTGTGGAAAAACTGTTTTTT.

This clone was found once. The rearrangement links TRBV7-9 to TRBJ2-5; weak D call: TRBD1 (6 bases). The germline V and J ends were trimmed by 1 base and 4 bases, with 7 bases remaining between them. Germline CDR1 is SEHNR and CDR2 is FQNEAQ (reference sequence). The CDR3 spans 13 residues. The CDR3 region is CASSLEGGETQYF. The CDR3 bases are TGTGCCAGCAGCTTAGAAGGGGGAGAGACCCAGTACTTC.

The chain combines TRBV6-5 with TRBJ2-3; tentatively, D is TRBD2 (5 bases). The CDR3 spans 14 residues. Trimming took off 6 bases at V and 0 bases at J, with 10 bases between the two ends. Germline CDR1 and CDR2: MNHEY and SVGAGI. The DNA for the CDR3 is TGTGCCAGCAGGCGGGCCTCTAGCACAGATACGCAGTATTTT. This translates into CASRRASSTDTQYF.

The chain uses TRBV14 and TRBJ2-7, with D perhaps matching TRBD1 (6 bases). Germline V gives CDR1 SGHDN, CDR2 FVKESK. CDR3 length equals 14 residues. V lost 3 bases, J lost 4 bases, and 13 bases lay in between. CDR3 in DNA: TGTGCCAGCAGCCACCAGGGGAGCAGATACGAGCAGTACTTC. Protein: CASSHQGSRYEQYF.

The J gene is TRBJ2-4, the V gene TRBV7-8; 8 bases are a match to TRBD2. J was trimmed by 9 bases and V by 0 bases; bases with no gene match: 13. Germline V gene data show CDR1 as SGHVS and CDR2 as FQNEAQ. CDR3 size: 17 residues. In nucleotides, the CDR3 is TGTGCCAGCAGCTTAGCGAGGCGGGGGGCCGCGAGCCCCATTCAGTACTTC. This codes for CASSLARRGAASPIQYF.

The rearrangement joins TRBV2 to TRBJ1-5, with D possibly matching TRBD1 (5 bases). Germline V gene lookup returns CDR1 SNHLY and CDR2 FYNNEI. V was trimmed by 1 base and J by 4 bases, leaving 11 bases between them. CDR3 length: 15 amino acids. The CDR3 reads CASSEVWGLNQPQHF. CDR3 in DNA: TGTGCCAGCAGTGAAGTTTGGGGCCTAAATCAGCCCCAGCATTTT.

CDR3 DNA: TGTGCCTGGAGGAGTTTCTCCCGTAACGAGCAGTACTTC. It is translated as CAWRSFSRNEQYF. The chain has TRBV30 and TRBJ2-7, with unresolved D. Germline CDR1 and CDR2: GTSNPN and SVGIG (reference sequence). Trimming took off 3 bases at V and 5 bases at J, with 14 bases between the two ends. This CDR3 spans 13 amino acids.

CDR3 nucleotide sequence: TGTGCCAGCTCACCAGGACAGGGGGCGCATACGCAGTACTTC. It translates to CASSPGQGAHTQYF. The V and J genes are TRBV18 and TRBJ2-7; 11 positions match TRBD1. This CDR3 has 14 amino acids. CDR1 is KGHSH, CDR2 LQKENI, per germline. V dropped 2 bases and J dropped 9; count of bases not matched to a gene: 6.

The CDR3 DNA reads as TGTGCTAGTGGTCTCGGGGGACTAGCGGGGGCCGGGGAAGAGACCCAGTACTTC. Protein product: CASGLGGLAGAGEETQYF. This sequence joins TRBV12-5 and TRBJ2-5, with 14 bases aligning to TRBD2. J gave up 3 bases and V 5 bases, and 11 bases lay outside the gene matches. The CDR3 spans 18 residues. Germline values: CDR1 LGHNT, CDR2 FRNRAP. Full variable domain (missing parts from reference TRBV12-5 and TRBJ2-5): DARVTQTPRHKVTEMGQEVTMRCQPILGHNTVFWYRQTMMQGLELLAYFRNRAPLDDSGMPKDRFSAEMPDATLATLKIQPSEPRDSAVYFCASGLGGLAGAGEETQYFGPGTRLLVL.